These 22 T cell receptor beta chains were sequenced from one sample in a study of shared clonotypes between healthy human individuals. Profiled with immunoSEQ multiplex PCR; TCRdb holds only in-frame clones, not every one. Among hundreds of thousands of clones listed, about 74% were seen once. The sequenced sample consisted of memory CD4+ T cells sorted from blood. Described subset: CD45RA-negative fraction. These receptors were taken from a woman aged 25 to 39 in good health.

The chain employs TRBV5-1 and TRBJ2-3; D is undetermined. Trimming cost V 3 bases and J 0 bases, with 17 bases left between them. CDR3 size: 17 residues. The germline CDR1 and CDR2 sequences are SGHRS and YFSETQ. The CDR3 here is CASSSILRLGSTDTQYF. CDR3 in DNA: TGCGCCAGCAGCTCCATTCTCAGACTGGGGAGCACAGATACGCAGTATTTT.

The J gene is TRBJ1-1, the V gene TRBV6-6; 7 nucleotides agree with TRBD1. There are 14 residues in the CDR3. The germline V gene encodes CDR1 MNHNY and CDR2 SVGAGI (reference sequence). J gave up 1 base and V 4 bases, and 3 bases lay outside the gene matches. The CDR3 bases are TGTGCCAGCAGTTTCGGGACAGCGAACACTGAAGCTTTCTTT. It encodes CASSFGTANTEAFF.

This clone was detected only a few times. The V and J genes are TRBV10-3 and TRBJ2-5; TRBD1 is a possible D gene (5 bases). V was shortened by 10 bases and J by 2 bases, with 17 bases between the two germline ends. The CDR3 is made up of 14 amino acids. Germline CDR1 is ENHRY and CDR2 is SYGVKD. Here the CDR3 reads CATRSGHQQETQYF. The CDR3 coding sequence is TGTGCCACTCGCTCTGGACATCAACAAGAGACCCAGTACTTC.

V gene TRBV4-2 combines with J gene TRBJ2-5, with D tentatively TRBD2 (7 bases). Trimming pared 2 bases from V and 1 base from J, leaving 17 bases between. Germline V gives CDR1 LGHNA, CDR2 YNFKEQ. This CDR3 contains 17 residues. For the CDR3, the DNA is TGTGCCAGCAGCCAACCATGGGGGGGCAGCGGCCAAGAGACCCAGTACTTC. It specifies CASSQPWGGSGQETQYF.

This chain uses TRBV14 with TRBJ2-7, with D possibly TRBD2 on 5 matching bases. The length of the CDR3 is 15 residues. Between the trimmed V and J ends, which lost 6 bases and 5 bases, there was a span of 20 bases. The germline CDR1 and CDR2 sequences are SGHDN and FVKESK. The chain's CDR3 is CASSPVWRSRDEQYF. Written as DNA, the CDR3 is TGTGCCAGCAGTCCGGTGTGGAGGAGTAGGGACGAGCAGTACTTC.

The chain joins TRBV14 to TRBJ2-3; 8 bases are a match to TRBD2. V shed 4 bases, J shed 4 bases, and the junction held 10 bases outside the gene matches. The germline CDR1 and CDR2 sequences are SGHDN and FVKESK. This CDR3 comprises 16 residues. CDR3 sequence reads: CASSLGSGSGADTQYF. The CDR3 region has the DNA TGTGCCAGCAGCCTGGGGAGCGGGAGTGGGGCAGATACGCAGTATTTT.

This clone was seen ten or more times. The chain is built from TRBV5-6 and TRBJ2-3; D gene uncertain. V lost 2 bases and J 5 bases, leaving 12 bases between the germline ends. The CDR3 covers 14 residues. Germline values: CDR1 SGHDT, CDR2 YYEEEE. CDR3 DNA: TGTGCCAGCAGCTTTTTGGGTTCCGTAGATACGCAGTATTTT. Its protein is CASSFLGSVDTQYF. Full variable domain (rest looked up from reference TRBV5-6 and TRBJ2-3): DAGVTQSPTHLIKTRGQQVTLRCSPKSGHDTVSWYQQALGQGPQFIFQYYEEEERQRGNFPDRFSGHQFPNYSSELNVNALLLGDSALYLCASSFLGSVDTQYFGPGTRLTVL.

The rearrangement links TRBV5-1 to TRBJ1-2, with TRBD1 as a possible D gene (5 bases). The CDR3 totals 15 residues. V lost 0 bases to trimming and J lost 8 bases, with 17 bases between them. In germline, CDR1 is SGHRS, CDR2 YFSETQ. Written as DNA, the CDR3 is TGCGCCAGCAGCTTGGAGTGGGCAGGGTCTGGCGGCTACACCTTC. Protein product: CASSLEWAGSGGYTF.

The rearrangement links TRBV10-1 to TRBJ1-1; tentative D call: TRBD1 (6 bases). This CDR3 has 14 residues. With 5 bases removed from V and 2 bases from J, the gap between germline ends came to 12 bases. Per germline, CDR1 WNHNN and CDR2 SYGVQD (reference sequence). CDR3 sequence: CASSMDSTNTEAFF. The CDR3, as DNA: TGCGCCAGCAGTATGGACAGTACCAACACTGAAGCTTTCTTT.

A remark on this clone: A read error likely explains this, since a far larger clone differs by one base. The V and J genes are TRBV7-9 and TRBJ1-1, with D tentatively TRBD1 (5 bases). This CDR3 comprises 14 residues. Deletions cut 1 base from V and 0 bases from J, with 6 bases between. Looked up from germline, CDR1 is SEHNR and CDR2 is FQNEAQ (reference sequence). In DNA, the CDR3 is TGTGCCAGCAGCTTAGAAGGGGTGAACACTGAAGCTTTCTTT. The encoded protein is CASSLEGVNTEAFF.

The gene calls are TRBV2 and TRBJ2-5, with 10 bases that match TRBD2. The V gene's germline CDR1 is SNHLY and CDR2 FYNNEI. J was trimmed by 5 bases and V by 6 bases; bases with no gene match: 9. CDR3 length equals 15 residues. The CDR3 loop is CASRVGAGGRETQYF. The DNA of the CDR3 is TGTGCCAGCAGAGTGGGAGCGGGAGGGAGGGAGACCCAGTACTTC.

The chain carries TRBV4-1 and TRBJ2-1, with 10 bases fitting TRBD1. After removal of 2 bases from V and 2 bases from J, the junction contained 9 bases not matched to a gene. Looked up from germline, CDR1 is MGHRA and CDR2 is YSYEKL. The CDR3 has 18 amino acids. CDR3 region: CASSQHTPGTGAYNEQFF. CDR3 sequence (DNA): TGCGCCAGCAGCCAACATACTCCCGGGACAGGGGCCTACAATGAGCAGTTCTTC.

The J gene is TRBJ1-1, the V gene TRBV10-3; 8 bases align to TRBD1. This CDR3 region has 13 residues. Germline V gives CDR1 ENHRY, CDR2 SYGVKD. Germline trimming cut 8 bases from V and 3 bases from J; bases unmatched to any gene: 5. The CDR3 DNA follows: TGTGCCATCGAAGGGACAGGCCACACTGAAGCTTTCTTT. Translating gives CAIEGTGHTEAFF.

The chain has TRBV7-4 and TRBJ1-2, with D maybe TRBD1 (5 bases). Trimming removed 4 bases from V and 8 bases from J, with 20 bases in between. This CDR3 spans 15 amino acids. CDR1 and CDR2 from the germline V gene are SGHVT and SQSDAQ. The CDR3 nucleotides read TGTGCCAGCAGCTACGGTGCGGGGGTGGCTGTAGGCTACACCTTC. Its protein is CASSYGAGVAVGYTF.

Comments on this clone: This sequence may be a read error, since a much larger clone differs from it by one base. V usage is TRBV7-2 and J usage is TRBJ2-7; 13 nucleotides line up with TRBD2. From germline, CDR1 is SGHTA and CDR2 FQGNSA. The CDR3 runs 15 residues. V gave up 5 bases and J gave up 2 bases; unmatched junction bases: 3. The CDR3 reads CASSPGTSGTYEQYF. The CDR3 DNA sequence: TGTGCCAGCAGCCCCGGGACTAGCGGGACCTACGAGCAGTACTTC.

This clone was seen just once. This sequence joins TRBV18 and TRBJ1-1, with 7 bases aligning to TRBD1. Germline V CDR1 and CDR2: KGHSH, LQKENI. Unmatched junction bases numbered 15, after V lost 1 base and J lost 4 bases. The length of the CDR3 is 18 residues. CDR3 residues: CASSPRRDSARRGTEAFF. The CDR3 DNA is TGTGCCAGCTCACCACGGAGGGACAGCGCCCGGCGGGGCACTGAAGCTTTCTTT.

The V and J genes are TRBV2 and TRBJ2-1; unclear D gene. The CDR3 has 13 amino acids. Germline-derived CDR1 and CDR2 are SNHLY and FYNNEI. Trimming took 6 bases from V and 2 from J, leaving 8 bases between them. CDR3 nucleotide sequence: TGTGCCAGCAGGGCAGATGCCTACAATGAGCAGTTCTTC. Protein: CASRADAYNEQFF.

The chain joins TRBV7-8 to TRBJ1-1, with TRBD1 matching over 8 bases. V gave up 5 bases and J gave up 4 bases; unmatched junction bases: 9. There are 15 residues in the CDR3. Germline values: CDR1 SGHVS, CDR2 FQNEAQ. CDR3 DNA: TGTGCCAGCAGCGAAATTCAGACAGGGGCCACTGAAGCTTTCTTT. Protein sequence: CASSEIQTGATEAFF.

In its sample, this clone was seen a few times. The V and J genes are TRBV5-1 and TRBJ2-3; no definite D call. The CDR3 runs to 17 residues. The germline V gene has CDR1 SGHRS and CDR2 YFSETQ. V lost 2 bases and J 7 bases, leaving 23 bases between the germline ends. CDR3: CASSFTLRLKSTYTQYF. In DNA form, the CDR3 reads TGCGCCAGCAGCTTCACCCTCCGACTGAAATCAACCTATACGCAGTATTTT. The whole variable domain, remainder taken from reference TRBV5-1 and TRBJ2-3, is KAGVTQTPRYLIKTRGQQVTLSCSPISGHRSVSWYQQTPGQGLQFLFEYFSETQRNKGNFPGRFSGRQFSNSRSEMNVSTLELGDSALYLCASSFTLRLKSTYTQYFGPGTRLTVL.

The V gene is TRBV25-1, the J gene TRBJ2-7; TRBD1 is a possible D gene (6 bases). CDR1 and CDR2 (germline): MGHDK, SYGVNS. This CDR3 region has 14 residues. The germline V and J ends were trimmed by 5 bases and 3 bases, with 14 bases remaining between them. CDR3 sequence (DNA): TGTGCCAGCAGTAGGCTGGGACACCTCTACGAGCAGTACTTC. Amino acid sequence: CASSRLGHLYEQYF.

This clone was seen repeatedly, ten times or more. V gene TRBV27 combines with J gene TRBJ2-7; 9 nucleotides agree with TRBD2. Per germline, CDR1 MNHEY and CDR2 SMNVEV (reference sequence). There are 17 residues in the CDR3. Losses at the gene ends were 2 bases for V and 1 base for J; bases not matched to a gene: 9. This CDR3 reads CASSLVSGLAGSYEQYF. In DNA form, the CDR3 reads TGTGCCAGCAGTTTAGTCTCGGGGCTAGCGGGATCCTACGAGCAGTACTTC.

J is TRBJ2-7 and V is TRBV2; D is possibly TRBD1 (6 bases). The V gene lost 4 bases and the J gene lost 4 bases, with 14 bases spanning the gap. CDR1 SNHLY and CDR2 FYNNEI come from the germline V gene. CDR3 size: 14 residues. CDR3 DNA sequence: TGTGCCAGCAGTGTGTCCGGACAGAGTTACGAGCAGTACTTC. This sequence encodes CASSVSGQSYEQYF. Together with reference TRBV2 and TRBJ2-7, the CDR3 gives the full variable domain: EPEVTQTPSHQVTQMGQEVILRCVPISNHLYFYWYRQILGQKVEFLVSFYNNEISEKSEIFDDQFSVERPDGSNFTLKIRSTKLEDSAMYFCASSVSGQSYEQYFGPGTRLTVT.